This record looks at one TCR beta chain sequence and its context. Its antigen is as yet unknown. This sample is part of a study of T cells in Graves' hyperthyroidism and ophthalmopathy. Study at large: Specimen type is peripheral blood, collected at initial diagnosis prior to any treatment. Study-level findings and limits: From stable hyperthyroidism, ophthalmopathy was separated by a 13 V-J model. Peripheral blood also featured most of the thyroid clonotypes expanded above 0.001.

Germline V gives CDR1 SGHVS, CDR2 FNYEAQ. This CDR3 is 13 amino acids long. The V and J ends lost 5 bases and 9 bases, in that order; junction bases with no gene match: 6. TCR beta CDR3 regions were amplified from RNA. The HTBI primer set drove a first-round RT-PCR of the TCR CDR3. TCRdb reanalysed the multiplex PCR reads using MiXCR and keeps one entry per CDR3 protein. The data contain about 740,000 distinct CDR3 sequences, around 13% of them singletons. The sequenced material came from blood. The receptor comes from a woman in her late teens or twenties with Graves' hyperthyroidism. V and J are TRBV7-6 and TRBJ1-3; 8 bases map to TRBD1. The CDR3 loop is CASSTTGDGTIYF. CDR3 DNA sequence: TGTGCCAGCAGCACGACAGGGGACGGCACCATATATTTT.